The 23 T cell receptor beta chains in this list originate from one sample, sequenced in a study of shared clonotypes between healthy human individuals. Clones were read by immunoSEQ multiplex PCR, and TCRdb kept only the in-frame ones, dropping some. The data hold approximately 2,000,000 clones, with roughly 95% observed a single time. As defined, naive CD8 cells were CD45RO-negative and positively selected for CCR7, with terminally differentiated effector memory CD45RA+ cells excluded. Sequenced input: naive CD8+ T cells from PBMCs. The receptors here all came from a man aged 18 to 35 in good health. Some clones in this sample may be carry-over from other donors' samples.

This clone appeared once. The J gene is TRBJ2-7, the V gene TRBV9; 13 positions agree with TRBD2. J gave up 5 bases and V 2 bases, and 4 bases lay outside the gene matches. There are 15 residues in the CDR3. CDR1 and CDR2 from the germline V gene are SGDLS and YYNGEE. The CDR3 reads CASSVAGTSGDEQYF. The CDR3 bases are TGTGCCAGCAGCGTCGCCGGGACTAGCGGGGACGAGCAGTACTTC.

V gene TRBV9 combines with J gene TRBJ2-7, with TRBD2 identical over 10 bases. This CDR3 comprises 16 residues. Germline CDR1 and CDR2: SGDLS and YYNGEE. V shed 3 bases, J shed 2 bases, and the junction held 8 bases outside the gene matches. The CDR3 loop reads CASSAQKAGGPYEQYF. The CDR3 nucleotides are TGTGCCAGCAGCGCCCAAAAAGCGGGAGGGCCCTACGAGCAGTACTTC. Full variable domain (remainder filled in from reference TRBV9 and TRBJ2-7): DSGVTQTPKHLITATGQRVTLRCSPRSGDLSVYWYQQSLDQGLQFLIQYYNGEERAKGNILERFSAQQFPDLHSELNLSSLELGDSALYFCASSAQKAGGPYEQYFGPGTRLTVT.

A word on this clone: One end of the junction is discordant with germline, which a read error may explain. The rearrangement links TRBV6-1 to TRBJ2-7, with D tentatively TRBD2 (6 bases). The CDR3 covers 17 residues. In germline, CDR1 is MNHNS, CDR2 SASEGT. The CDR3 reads CASIEGTLASLSYEQYF. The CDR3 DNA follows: TGTGCCAGCATTGAAGGGACCCTAGCGAGCCTCTCCTACGAGCAGTACTTC.

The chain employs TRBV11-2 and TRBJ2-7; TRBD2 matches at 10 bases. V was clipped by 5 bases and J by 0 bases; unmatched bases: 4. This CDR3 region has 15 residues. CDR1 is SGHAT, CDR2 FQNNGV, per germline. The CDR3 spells CASSERGGPSYEQYF. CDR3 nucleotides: TGTGCCAGCAGCGAGCGGGGGGGACCCTCCTACGAGCAGTACTTC.

In DNA form, the CDR3 reads TGTGCCATCAGTGAGGGGGTAGGGCCCGAGACCCAGTACTTC. This translates into CAISEGVGPETQYF. The J gene is TRBJ2-5, the V gene TRBV10-3; D remains unclear. Germline V gives CDR1 ENHRY, CDR2 SYGVKD. CDR3 length: 14 residues. The V gene lost 2 bases and the J gene lost 5 bases, with 12 bases spanning the gap.

CDR3 sequence: CASSYLRGAETNEKLFF. The CDR3 coding sequence is TGTGCCAGCAGTTACCTCCGGGGGGCTGAGACTAATGAAAAACTGTTTTTT. The chain has TRBV6-8 and TRBJ1-4, with a tentative D call TRBD1 (6 bases). Trimming took off 2 bases at V and 2 bases at J, with 15 bases between the two ends. CDR3 length: 17 residues. CDR1 MNHGY and CDR2 SAAAGT come from the germline V gene.

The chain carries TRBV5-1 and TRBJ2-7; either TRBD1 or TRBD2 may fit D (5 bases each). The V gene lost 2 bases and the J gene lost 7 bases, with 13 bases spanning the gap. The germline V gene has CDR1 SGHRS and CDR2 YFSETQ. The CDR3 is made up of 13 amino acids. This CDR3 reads CASSFKQGGEQYF. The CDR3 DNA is TGCGCCAGCAGCTTTAAGCAGGGCGGGGAGCAGTACTTC.

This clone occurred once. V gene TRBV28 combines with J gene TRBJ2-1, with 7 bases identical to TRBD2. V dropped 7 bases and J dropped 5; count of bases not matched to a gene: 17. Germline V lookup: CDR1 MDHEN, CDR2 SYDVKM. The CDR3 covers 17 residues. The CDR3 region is CASTPLSGEGQNNEQFF. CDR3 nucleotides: TGTGCCAGCACCCCCCTCTCGGGGGAGGGCCAGAACAATGAGCAGTTCTTC.

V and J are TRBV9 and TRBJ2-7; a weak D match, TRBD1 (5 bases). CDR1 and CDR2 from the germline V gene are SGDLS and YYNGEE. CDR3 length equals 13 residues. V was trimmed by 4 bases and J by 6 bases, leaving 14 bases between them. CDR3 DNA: TGTGCCAGCAGCCTCGGACACCGTAGCGAGCAGTACTTC. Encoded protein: CASSLGHRSEQYF.

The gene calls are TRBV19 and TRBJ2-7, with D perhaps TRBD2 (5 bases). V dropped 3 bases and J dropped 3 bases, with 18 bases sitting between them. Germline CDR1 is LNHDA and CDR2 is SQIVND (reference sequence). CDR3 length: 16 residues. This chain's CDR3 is CASSIEGPRTIYEQYF. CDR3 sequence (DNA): TGTGCCAGTAGTATTGAGGGCCCTCGTACCATCTACGAGCAGTACTTC.

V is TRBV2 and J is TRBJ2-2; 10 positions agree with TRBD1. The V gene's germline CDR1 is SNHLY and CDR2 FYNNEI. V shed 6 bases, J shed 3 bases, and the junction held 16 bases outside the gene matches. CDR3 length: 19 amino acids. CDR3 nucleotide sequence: TGTGCCAGCAGCGGGCTGGACAGGGGGGTTTTACGGTACACCGGGGAGCTGTTTTTT. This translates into CASSGLDRGVLRYTGELFF.

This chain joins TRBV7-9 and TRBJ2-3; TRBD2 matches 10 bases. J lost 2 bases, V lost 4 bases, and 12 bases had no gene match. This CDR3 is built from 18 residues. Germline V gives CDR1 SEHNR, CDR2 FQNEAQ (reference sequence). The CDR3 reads CASSYPDGLAVDTDTQYF. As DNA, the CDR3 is TGTGCCAGCAGCTACCCCGACGGACTAGCGGTTGACACAGATACGCAGTATTTT. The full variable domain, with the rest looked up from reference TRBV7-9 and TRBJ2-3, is DTGVSQNPRHKITKRGQNVTFRCDPISEHNRLYWYRQTLGQGPEFLTYFQNEAQLEKSRLLSDRFSAERPKGSFSTLEIQRTEQGDSAMYLCASSYPDGLAVDTDTQYFGPGTRLTVL.

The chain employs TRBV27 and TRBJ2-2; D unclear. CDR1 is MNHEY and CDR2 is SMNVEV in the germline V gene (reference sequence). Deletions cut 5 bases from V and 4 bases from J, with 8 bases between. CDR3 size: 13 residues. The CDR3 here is CASSIIRTGELFF. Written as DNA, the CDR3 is TGTGCCAGCAGTATAATCCGCACCGGGGAGCTGTTTTTT.

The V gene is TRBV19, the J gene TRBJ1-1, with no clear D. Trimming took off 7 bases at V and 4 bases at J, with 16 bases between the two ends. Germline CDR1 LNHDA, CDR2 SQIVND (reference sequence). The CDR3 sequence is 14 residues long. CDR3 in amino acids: CASMDLVPFTEAFF. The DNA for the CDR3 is TGTGCCAGTATGGATTTGGTCCCGTTCACTGAAGCTTTCTTT.

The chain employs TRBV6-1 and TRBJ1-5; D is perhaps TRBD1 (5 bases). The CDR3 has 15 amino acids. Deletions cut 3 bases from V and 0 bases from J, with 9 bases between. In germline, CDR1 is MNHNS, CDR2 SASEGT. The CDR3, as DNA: TGTGCCAGCAGTGACAGGGTGAATAGCAATCAGCCCCAGCATTTT. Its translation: CASSDRVNSNQPQHF.

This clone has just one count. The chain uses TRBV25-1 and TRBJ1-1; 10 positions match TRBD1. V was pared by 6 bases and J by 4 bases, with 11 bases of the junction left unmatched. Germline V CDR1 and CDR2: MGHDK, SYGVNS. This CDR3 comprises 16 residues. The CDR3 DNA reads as TGTGCCAGCAGCGGACGGGACAGGGGTGGGGGCACTGAAGCTTTCTTT. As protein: CASSGRDRGGGTEAFF. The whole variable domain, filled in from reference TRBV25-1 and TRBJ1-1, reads EADIYQTPRYLVIGTGKKITLECSQTMGHDKMYWYQQDPGMELHLIHYSYGVNSTEKGDLSSESTVSRIRTEHFPLTLESARPSHTSQYLCASSGRDRGGGTEAFFGQGTRLTVV.

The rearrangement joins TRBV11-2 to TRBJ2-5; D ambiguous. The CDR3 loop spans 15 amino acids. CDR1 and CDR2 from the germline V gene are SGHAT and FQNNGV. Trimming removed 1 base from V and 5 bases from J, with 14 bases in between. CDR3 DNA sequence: TGTGCCAGCAGCTTAGTACCGAACCCACAGGAGACCCAGTACTTC. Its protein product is CASSLVPNPQETQYF.

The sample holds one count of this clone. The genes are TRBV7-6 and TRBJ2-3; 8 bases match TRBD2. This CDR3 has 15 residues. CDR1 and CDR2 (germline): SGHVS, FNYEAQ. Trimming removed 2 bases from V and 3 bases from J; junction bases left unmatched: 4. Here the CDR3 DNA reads TGTGCCAGCAGCTTACTTGGCGGGAGGACAGATACGCAGTATTTT. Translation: CASSLLGGRTDTQYF.

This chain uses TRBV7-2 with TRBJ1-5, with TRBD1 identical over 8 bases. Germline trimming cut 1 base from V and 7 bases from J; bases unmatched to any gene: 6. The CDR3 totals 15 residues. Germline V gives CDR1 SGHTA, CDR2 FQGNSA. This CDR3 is CASSLEQGVGQPQHF. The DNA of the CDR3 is TGTGCCAGCAGCTTAGAACAGGGGGTTGGGCAGCCCCAGCATTTT.

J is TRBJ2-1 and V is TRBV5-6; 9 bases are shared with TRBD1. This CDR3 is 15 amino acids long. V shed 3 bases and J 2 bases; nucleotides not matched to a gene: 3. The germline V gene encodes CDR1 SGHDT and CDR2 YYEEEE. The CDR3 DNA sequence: TGTGCCAGCAGCTGGGACAGGGAGGCCTACAATGAGCAGTTCTTC. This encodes CASSWDREAYNEQFF.

The CDR3 DNA is TGTGCCAGCAGCCCAAAACGACCATTGACAGGGGAGGCCGGGGAGCTGTTTTTT. Its protein product is CASSPKRPLTGEAGELFF. The rearrangement links TRBV7-9 to TRBJ2-2; 8 bases line up with TRBD1. Germline V gene lookup returns CDR1 SEHNR and CDR2 FQNEAQ (reference sequence). The V and J ends lost 5 bases and 6 bases, in that order; junction bases with no gene match: 17. The CDR3 loop spans 18 amino acids.

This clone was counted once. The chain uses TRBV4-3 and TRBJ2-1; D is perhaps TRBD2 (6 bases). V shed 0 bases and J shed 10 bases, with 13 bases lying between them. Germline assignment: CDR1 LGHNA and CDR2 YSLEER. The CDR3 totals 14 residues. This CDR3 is CASSQDNSGGEQFF. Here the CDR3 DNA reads TGCGCCAGCAGCCAAGATAATAGCGGCGGCGAGCAGTTCTTC.

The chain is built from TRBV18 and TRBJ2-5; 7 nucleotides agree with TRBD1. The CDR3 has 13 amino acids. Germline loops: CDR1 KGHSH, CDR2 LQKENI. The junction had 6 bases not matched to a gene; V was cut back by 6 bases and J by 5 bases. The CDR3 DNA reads TGTGCCAGCTCCCACAGGGGACGGGAGACCCAGTACTTC. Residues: CASSHRGRETQYF. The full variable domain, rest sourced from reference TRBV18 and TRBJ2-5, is NAGVMQNPRHLVRRRGQEARLRCSPMKGHSHVYWYRQLPEEGLKFMVYLQKENIIDESGMPKERFSAEFPKEGPSILRIQQVVRGDSAAYFCASSHRGRETQYFGPGTRLLVL.